This TCR beta chain was captured in a study of blood T cells in healthy people across ages. Total RNA extraction produced at least 5.5 micrograms (per sample) for the study. Concerning this clonotype: Its antigen is as yet unknown.

General observations from the study: Percentage of naive T cells showed a strong correlation with TCR beta diversity. More naive CD4+ cells and higher diversity were found in long-lived than in aged donors.

Looked up from germline, CDR1 is MDHEN and CDR2 is SYDVKM. V shed 10 bases and J shed 9 bases, with 10 bases lying between them. This CDR3 spans 10 amino acids. A second PCR, run for roughly 7 to 12 cycles, used a sample-barcoded 5' primer plus a J-beta primer mix. Each CDR3 protein gets one entry after TCRdb re-called the 5' RACE reads with MiXCR. The sample carries 700,000 to 950,000 distinct CDR3 sequences, 55% to 75% recorded once. Sequencing was carried out using blood. The receptor comes from a man aged 30 to 45 in good health. The chain employs TRBV28 and TRBJ2-1; either TRBD1 or TRBD2 may supply D (5 bases each). CDR3 sequence: CAIGDAEQFF. CDR3 in DNA: TGTGCCATTGGGGACGCTGAGCAGTTCTTC.